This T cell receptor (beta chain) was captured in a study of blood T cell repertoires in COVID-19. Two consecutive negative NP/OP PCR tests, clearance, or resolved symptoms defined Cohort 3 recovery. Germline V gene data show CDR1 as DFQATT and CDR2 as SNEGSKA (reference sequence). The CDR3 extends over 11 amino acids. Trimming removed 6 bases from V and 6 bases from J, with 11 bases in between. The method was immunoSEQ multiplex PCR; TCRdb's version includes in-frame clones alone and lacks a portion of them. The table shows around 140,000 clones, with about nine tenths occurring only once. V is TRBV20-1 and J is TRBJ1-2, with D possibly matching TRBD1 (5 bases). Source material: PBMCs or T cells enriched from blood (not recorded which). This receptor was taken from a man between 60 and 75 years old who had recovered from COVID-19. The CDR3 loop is CSATRGNGYTF. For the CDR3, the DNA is TGCAGTGCGACTAGGGGCAATGGCTACACCTTC.